This TCR beta chain was captured by sequencing in a study of cytomegalovirus exposure and HLA in healthy donors. PCR amplification relied on 60 Vbeta primers (plus 13 Jbeta primers). Libraries were prepared by immunoSEQ multiplex PCR; TCRdb keeps only in-frame clonotypes and omits some of them. This table holds 95,000 to 150,000 clones, 75% found once. This clone was seen more than once but under ten times. The antigen remains undetermined. This CDR3 is also generated by other DNA sequences in the sample. Losses at the gene ends were 5 bases for V and 3 bases for J; bases not matched to a gene: 7. The CDR3 consists of 15 residues. Germline loops: CDR1 SEHNR, CDR2 FQNEAQ (reference sequence). General study points: Analyzed later, most CMV-associated TCR beta chains appeared HLA-restricted.

This rearrangement joins TRBV7-9 to TRBJ2-3; TRBD2 matches at 8 bases. The source material was PBMCs. The clonotype originates from a woman between 45 and 60 years old in good health and CMV-seronegative. The CDR3 here is CASSPGGGRTDTQYF. DNA for the CDR3: TGTGCCAGCAGCCCGGGAGGGGGACGGACAGATACGCAGTATTTT.